The entry below gives a single TCR beta chain sequence along with its context. In the source study's methods: How many nucleated cells were present was estimated from reference gene primer amplification. TCRdb keeps only in-frame clones here, not all; method: immunoSEQ multiplex PCR. V, J and clone size are those of that table, while D and trimming were read from the DNA. This table holds about 39,000 clones, roughly nine tenths found once. Trimming cost V 9 bases and J 6 bases; bases outside gene matches: 6. Germline loops: CDR1 LNHDA, CDR2 SQIVND (reference sequence). This CDR3 region has 14 residues. This sample is part of a study of blood T cell repertoires in COVID-19. Study details: Acute and convalescent COVID-19 samples came from the United States, Italy and Spain. PBMCs, B-cell-depleted T cells, or T cells were the source of the cDNA or gDNA that made up the material.

The gene calls are TRBV19 and TRBJ1-6; 9 bases are shared with TRBD1. Sample: peripheral blood. The sequence derives from a man aged 45 to 65 with active COVID-19. The CDR3 DNA sequence: TGTGCCAGCCGGTGGACAGGGGTTAATTCACCCCTCCACTTT. Protein: CASRWTGVNSPLHF.